The 28 T cell receptor beta chains presented below share a single source sample, sequenced in a study of T cells in Graves' hyperthyroidism and ophthalmopathy. The TCR beta CDR3 regions underwent amplification using RNA transcripts as the source. The HTBI primer set served for first-round RT-PCR of the TCR CDR3. TCRdb re-called the multiplex PCR reads with MiXCR, one entry per CDR3 protein. Seen here are some 500,000 distinct CDR3 sequences, around 16% observed once, and the top ten hold around 32%. The sequenced sample consisted of blood. Receptors were obtained from a woman in her 30s with Graves' ophthalmopathy.

Remarks on this clonotype: Being one base from a much bigger clone, this may be a read error. The V and J genes are TRBV3-1 and TRBJ2-1; maybe TRBD1 (5 bases). The CDR3 contains 14 residues. Germline V gene lookup returns CDR1 LGHDT and CDR2 YNNKEL (reference sequence). The CDR3 DNA follows: TGTGCCAGCAGCCAGACAGAGATCTACAGTGAGCAGTTCTTC. Encoded protein: CASSQTEIYSEQFF.

Notes on this clonotype: Being one base from a much bigger clone, this may be a read error. This chain joins TRBV7-2 and TRBJ2-5; maybe TRBD2 (8 bases). The CDR3 is 15 amino acids. CDR1 and CDR2 (germline): SGHTA, FQGNSA. The chain's CDR3 is CASGLAGTEQETQYF. CDR3 sequence (DNA): TGTGCCAGCGGCTTAGCGGGGACAGAGCAAGAGACCCAGTACTTC. The variable domain in full, with the rest retrieved from reference TRBV7-2 and TRBJ2-5, is GAGVSQSPSNKVTEKGKDVELRCDPISGHTALYWYRQSLGQGLEFLIYFQGNSAPDKSGLPSDRFSAERTGGSVSTLTIQRTQQEDSAVYLCASGLAGTEQETQYFGPGTRLLVL.

As for this clonotype: This may stem from a read error, because a much larger clone lies one nucleotide away. The rearrangement joins TRBV30 to TRBJ1-2; tentatively, D is TRBD1 (5 bases). CDR1 GTSNPN and CDR2 SVGIG come from the germline V gene (reference sequence). Trimming left V 3 bases short and J 12 bases short, with 14 bases between. This CDR3 region has 11 residues. The CDR3 spells CAWSHGRGHTF. CDR3 bases: TGTGCCTGGAGCCATGGGAGGGGCCACACCTTC. Using reference TRBV30 and TRBJ1-2 for the parts outside the CDR3, the full variable domain is SQTIHQWPATLVQPVGSPLSLECTVEGTSNPNLYWYRQAAGRGLQLLFYSVGIGQISSEVPQNLSASRPQDRQFILSSKKLLLSDSGFYLCAWSHGRGHTFGSGTRLTVV.

The chain links TRBV11-2 to TRBJ1-3, with TRBD1 matching 8 bases. V gave up 3 bases and J gave up 1 base; unmatched junction bases: 5. CDR3 length: 16 residues. Germline V gene sequence: CDR1 SGHAT, CDR2 FQNNGV. The CDR3 DNA reads as TGTGCCAGCAGCTTCCCCCAGGGGGCATCTGGAAACACCATATATTTT. As protein: CASSFPQGASGNTIYF.

The rearrangement uses TRBV5-1 and TRBJ1-3; D is possibly TRBD1 (6 bases). Trimming left V 1 base short and J 1 base short, with 9 bases between. The CDR3 runs to 15 residues. Germline V gene sequence: CDR1 SGHRS, CDR2 YFSETQ. The chain's CDR3 is CASSLLQGSGNTIYF. The CDR3 DNA sequence: TGCGCCAGCAGCTTGCTACAGGGATCTGGAAACACCATATATTTT.

Many counts were recorded for this clonotype. This chain links TRBV7-8 with TRBJ2-1, with D perhaps TRBD2 (6 bases). Germline CDR1 and CDR2: SGHVS and FQNEAQ. The germline V and J ends were trimmed by 6 bases and 5 bases, with 17 bases remaining between them. The length of the CDR3 is 15 residues. CDR3 amino acids: CASSPLSGNHNEQFF. CDR3 in DNA: TGTGCCAGCAGTCCTCTTAGCGGAAACCACAATGAGCAGTTCTTC.

At least ten counts were recorded for this clonotype. This sequence joins TRBV6-2 or TRBV6-3 and TRBJ2-4; unclear D gene. From germline, CDR1 is MNHEY and CDR2 SVGEGT. The CDR3 sequence is 14 residues long. Trimming shortened V by 3 bases and J by 1 base, and 7 bases separated the two germline ends. The CDR3 protein is CASSYRSAKNIQYF. The CDR3 nucleotides are TGTGCCAGCAGTTATCGGTCGGCCAAAAACATTCAGTACTTC.

The sample holds a few counts of this clonotype. The V and J genes are TRBV29-1 and TRBJ2-3; D is undetermined. The germline V gene encodes CDR1 SQVTM and CDR2 ANQGSEA. Trimming took off 7 bases at V and 0 bases at J, with 11 bases between the two ends. There are 13 residues in the CDR3. This chain's CDR3 is CSADKASTDTQYF. The CDR3 nucleotides are TGCAGCGCTGACAAAGCTAGCACAGATACGCAGTATTTT.

The chain is built from TRBV5-6 and TRBJ1-2; TRBD1 agrees at 9 bases. Trimming cost V 3 bases and J 3 bases; bases outside gene matches: 15. Germline V CDR1 and CDR2: SGHDT, YYEEEE. The CDR3 has 18 residues. CDR3 DNA: TGTGCCAGCAGCTCTCTTGGCGGGACAGGGACGATCGACTATGGCTACACCTTC. Its translation: CASSSLGGTGTIDYGYTF.

The chain employs TRBV27 and TRBJ2-7; TRBD1 aligns across 7 bases. Unmatched junction bases numbered 11, after V lost 3 bases and J lost 6 bases. This CDR3 has 15 residues. CDR1 and CDR2 (germline): MNHEY, SMNVEV (reference sequence). Here the CDR3 reads CASSFLAGRTGEQYF. The CDR3 DNA follows: TGTGCCAGCAGTTTTCTGGCGGGTCGGACAGGCGAGCAGTACTTC.

This clonotype appeared a few times. The chain has TRBV14 and TRBJ2-3; D call uncertain. The germline V gene encodes CDR1 SGHDN and CDR2 FVKESK. The CDR3 spans 20 residues. Trimming took 0 bases from V and 1 from J, leaving 23 bases between them. The CDR3 protein is CASSQDGASSWFLGTDTQYF. CDR3 DNA sequence: TGTGCCAGCAGCCAAGATGGAGCAAGTTCTTGGTTCTTGGGCACAGATACGCAGTATTTT.

A few counts support this clonotype. J is TRBJ1-5 and V is TRBV19; 7 bases match TRBD1. Germline lookup yields CDR1 LNHDA and CDR2 SQIVND (reference sequence). The J segment lost 4 bases and the V segment lost 4 bases, leaving 4 bases of the junction unmatched. The CDR3 sequence is 14 residues long. The CDR3 DNA sequence: TGTGCCAGTAGTAGGGGACAGATTAATCAGCCCCAGCATTTT. It codes for CASSRGQINQPQHF.

This clonotype was seen at least ten times. The chain links TRBV6-2 or TRBV6-3 to TRBJ2-3; maybe TRBD2 (7 bases). CDR3 length equals 15 residues. Germline CDR1 and CDR2: MNHEY and SVGEGT. Trimming shortened V by 6 bases and J by 2 bases, and 15 bases separated the two germline ends. The DNA of the CDR3 is TGTGCCAGCAGATCGCAGGGGAGGGACACAGATACGCAGTATTTT. Protein sequence: CASRSQGRDTDTQYF.

This clonotype has a count of ten or more. This chain joins TRBV30 and TRBJ2-1; a possible D gene is TRBD2 (5 bases). V lost 4 bases and J 12 bases, leaving 10 bases between the germline ends. The length of the CDR3 is 10 residues. Germline-derived CDR1 and CDR2 are GTSNPN and SVGIG (reference sequence). CDR3 sequence: CAWTPLGQFF. CDR3 DNA: TGTGCCTGGACACCACTAGGGCAGTTCTTC.

The chain couples TRBV27 to TRBJ1-5, with D possibly matching TRBD1 (5 bases). The V end lost 5 bases, the J end lost 6 bases, and 20 bases lay between the germline ends. Looked up from germline, CDR1 is MNHEY and CDR2 is SMNVEV (reference sequence). CDR3 length: 16 residues. This CDR3 is CASSPLGGGGSQPQHF. CDR3 nucleotides: TGTGCCAGCAGTCCCCTCGGGGGAGGTGGGAGTCAGCCCCAGCATTTT.

Ten or more counts support this clonotype. The J gene is TRBJ1-5, the V gene TRBV20-1; 7 bases are a match to TRBD1. Germline assignment: CDR1 DFQATT and CDR2 SNEGSKA (reference sequence). This CDR3 has 13 residues. With V trimmed by 2 bases and J by 7 bases, 5 bases remained unmatched. CDR3 nucleotide sequence: TGCAGTGCTAGATCACAGGGGTACCAGCCCCAGCATTTT. Translating gives CSARSQGYQPQHF.

CDR3 nucleotides: TGTGCCAGCAGCCCTCCCGCCGGTAACATTCAGTACTTC. Translating it yields CASSPPAGNIQYF. V gene TRBV7-3 combines with J gene TRBJ2-4, with unresolved D. Germline-derived CDR1 and CDR2 are SGHTA and FQGTGA. Trimming removed 5 bases at V and 7 bases at J, with 12 bases between. The CDR3 runs 13 residues. The variable domain in full, with the rest retrieved from reference TRBV7-3 and TRBJ2-4, is GAGVSQTPSNKVTEKGKYVELRCDPISGHTALYWYRQSLGQGPEFLIYFQGTGAADDSGLPNDRFFAVRPEGSVSTLKIQRTERGDSAVYLCASSPPAGNIQYFGAGTRLSVL.

The table lists this clonotype with a count of one. A single base separates this from a much larger clone, so it may be a read error. CDR3 sequence (DNA): TGTGCCAGCACAGGGGCCGCACTAGCCAAAAACATTCAGTTCTTC. It yields the protein CASTGAALAKNIQFF. The chain uses TRBV28 and TRBJ2-4; D is tentatively TRBD1 or TRBD2 (6 bases each). The DNA end is a closer match to TRBJ2-1, so the J assignment may be wrong. Per the germline V gene, CDR1 is MDHEN and CDR2 is SYDVKM. The CDR3 loop spans 15 amino acids.

This clonotype was counted a few times. The chain uses TRBV29-1 and TRBJ1-5, with D tentatively TRBD1 (6 bases). Germline V gives CDR1 SQVTM, CDR2 ANQGSEA. The V and J ends lost 6 bases and 4 bases respectively, with 13 bases between them. CDR3 length: 13 amino acids. CDR3: CSVGDTTNQPQHF. The CDR3 nucleotides read TGCAGCGTGGGGGACACGACGAATCAGCCCCAGCATTTT.

This clonotype was seen a few times. The chain couples TRBV5-1 to TRBJ2-5; 8 nucleotides line up with TRBD2. The CDR3 has 16 residues. V shed 0 bases and J 4 bases; nucleotides not matched to a gene: 8. Germline lookup yields CDR1 SGHRS and CDR2 YFSETQ. CDR3 in amino acids: CASSLAVQAGVETQYF. CDR3 nucleotide sequence: TGCGCCAGCAGCTTGGCCGTCCAAGCGGGAGTAGAGACCCAGTACTTC.

This clonotype was observed many times. The CDR3 DNA is TGTGCCAGCGCGCTAGCGGGAGGCCCCTACAATGAGCAGTTCTTC. This translates into CASALAGGPYNEQFF. V gene TRBV6-2 or TRBV6-3 combines with J gene TRBJ2-1, with TRBD2 matching 11 bases. Germline V gene lookup returns CDR1 MNHEY and CDR2 SVGEGT. V was pared by 8 bases and J by 2 bases, with 5 bases of the junction left unmatched. This CDR3 is 15 amino acids long.

V and J are TRBV28 and TRBJ2-7, with 7 bases lining up with TRBD2. Trimming removed 2 bases from V and 0 bases from J; junction bases left unmatched: 16. This CDR3 is built from 19 residues. The germline V gene has CDR1 MDHEN and CDR2 SYDVKM. Written as DNA, the CDR3 is TGTGCCAGCAGTTTACCCCCCTTTTTCCAGCGGGGAAGCTCCTACGAGCAGTACTTC. This gives the protein CASSLPPFFQRGSSYEQYF.

This clonotype came up a few times. J is TRBJ1-5 and V is TRBV24-1; TRBD1 might be the D (6 bases). Germline loops: CDR1 KGHDR, CDR2 SFDVKD. With 6 bases removed from V and 7 bases from J, the gap between germline ends came to 15 bases. The CDR3 totals 14 residues. CDR3 nucleotide sequence: TGTGCCACCAGTTCTCCAGGGGTACAGCAGCCCCAGCATTTT. Amino acids: CATSSPGVQQPQHF.

The chain links TRBV19 to TRBJ1-1; D possibly corresponds to TRBD1 (6 bases). The CDR3 length is 15 residues. The germline CDR1 and CDR2 sequences are LNHDA and SQIVND (reference sequence). V lost 1 base, J lost 10 bases, and 19 bases lay in between. CDR3 DNA sequence: TGTGCCAGTAGTATAGCTCGGGGGCCCTCGGCGAGAGCTTTCTTT. Translation gives CASSIARGPSARAFF.

This clonotype is labeled medium-sized. The J gene is TRBJ2-7, the V gene TRBV7-2; TRBD1 aligns across 11 bases. Germline V gene sequence: CDR1 SGHTA, CDR2 FQGNSA. The CDR3 consists of 15 residues. J lost 7 bases, V lost 1 base, and 6 bases had no gene match. The CDR3 DNA reads TGTGCCAGCAGCTTAGACGGACAGGGGGCGTGGGAGCAGTACTTC. Translated: CASSLDGQGAWEQYF. Full variable domain (missing parts from reference TRBV7-2 and TRBJ2-7): GAGVSQSPSNKVTEKGKDVELRCDPISGHTALYWYRQSLGQGLEFLIYFQGNSAPDKSGLPSDRFSAERTGGSVSTLTIQRTQQEDSAVYLCASSLDGQGAWEQYFGPGTRLTVT.

The chain joins TRBV29-1 to TRBJ2-7; D is possibly TRBD2 (5 bases). This CDR3 comprises 13 residues. The germline V gene has CDR1 SQVTM and CDR2 ANQGSEA. The V gene lost 4 bases and the J gene lost 1 base, with 11 bases spanning the gap. The CDR3 DNA is TGCAGCGTTGCGGACGGGGATTCCTACGAGCAGTACTTC. As protein: CSVADGDSYEQYF.

This clonotype was recorded many times. The chain links TRBV6-1 to TRBJ2-2; 8 nucleotides align to TRBD1. With V trimmed by 10 bases and J by 2 bases, 6 bases remained unmatched. In germline, CDR1 is MNHNS, CDR2 SASEGT. CDR3 length equals 14 residues. CDR3 DNA: TGTGCCACCTTTGACAGGGGAAACACCGGGGAGCTGTTTTTT. Amino acids: CATFDRGNTGELFF.

This clonotype was seen many times. The chain recombines TRBV20-1 with TRBJ2-3, with D possibly TRBD1 on 6 matching bases. The V gene's germline CDR1 is DFQATT and CDR2 SNEGSKA (reference sequence). The CDR3 runs 15 residues. The ends were cut back, 2 bases at V and 0 bases at J, with 12 bases in the middle. CDR3 loop: CSARSYGQSTDTQYF. The DNA for the CDR3 is TGCAGTGCTAGATCCTACGGACAGAGCACAGATACGCAGTATTTT.